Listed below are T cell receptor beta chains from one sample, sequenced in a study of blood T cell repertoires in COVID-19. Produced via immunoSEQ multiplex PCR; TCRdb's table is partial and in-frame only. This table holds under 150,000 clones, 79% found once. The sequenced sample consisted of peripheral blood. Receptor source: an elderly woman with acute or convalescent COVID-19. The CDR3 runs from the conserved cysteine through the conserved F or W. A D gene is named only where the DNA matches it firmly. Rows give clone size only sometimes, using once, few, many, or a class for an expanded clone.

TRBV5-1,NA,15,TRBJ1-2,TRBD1,TGCGCCAGCAGCTTGGAACAGGGGTTAGACTATGGCTACACCTTC,CASSLEQGLDYGYTF
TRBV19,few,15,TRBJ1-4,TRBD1,TGTGCCAGTAGTACCGGGACAGGGACTAATGAAAAACTGTTTTTT,CASSTGTGTNEKLFF
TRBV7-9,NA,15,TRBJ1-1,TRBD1,TGTGCCAGCAGCTTCCTTACAGGGGGAAACACTGAAGCTTTCTTT,CASSFLTGGNTEAFF
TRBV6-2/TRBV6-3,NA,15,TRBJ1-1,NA,TGTGCCAGCAGGCCTAGGGGCGTAATGAACACTGAAGCTTTCTTT,CASRPRGVMNTEAFF
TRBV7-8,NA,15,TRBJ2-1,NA,TGTGCCAGCAGCCCCCTCTGGAGCTCCTACAATGAGCAGTTCTTC,CASSPLWSSYNEQFF
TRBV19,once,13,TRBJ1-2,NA,TGTGCCAGTAGTCGGGACATTAGCTATGGCTACACCTTC,CASSRDISYGYTF
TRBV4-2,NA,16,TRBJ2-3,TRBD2,TGTGCCAGCAGCCAACGATTAGCGGGGGGGACAGATACGCAGTATTTT,CASSQRLAGGTDTQYF
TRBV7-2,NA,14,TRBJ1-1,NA,TGTGCCAGCAGCTTCGGACTCATGAACACTGAAGCTTTCTTT,CASSFGLMNTEAFF
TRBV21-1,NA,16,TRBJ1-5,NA,TGTGCCAGCAGCAAAATGCCAGGGGTGGGGGATCAGCCCCAGCATTTT,CASSKMPGVGDQPQHF
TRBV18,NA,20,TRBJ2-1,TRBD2,TGTGCCAGCTCACCACGGTCGCTAGCCGGGACTAGCGGGAGGGGCAATGAGCAGTTCTTC,CASSPRSLAGTSGRGNEQFF
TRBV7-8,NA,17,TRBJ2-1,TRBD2,TGTGCCAGCAGCCGACAACTTGGACTAGCGGCGGAGGGGGAGCAGTTCTTC,CASSRQLGLAAEGEQFF
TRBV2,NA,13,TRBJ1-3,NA,TGTGCCAGCAGTGAATACCAGGCAAACACCATATATTTT,CASSEYQANTIYF
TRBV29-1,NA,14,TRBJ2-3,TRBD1,TGCAGCGTTACCGGGACAGTTGAGGGAGATACGCAGTATTTT,CSVTGTVEGDTQYF
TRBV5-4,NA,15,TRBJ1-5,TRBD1,TGTGCCAGCAGCCCGGGACAGGGTGCAAATCAGCCCCAGCATTTT,CASSPGQGANQPQHF